A single sample is the source of the 24 T cell receptor beta chains below, sequenced in a study of shared clonotypes between healthy human individuals (TCRdb year 2020). For the CD8 naive samples, CD45RO-negative cells were positively selected for CCR7, yielding a CD45RA+CCR7+ population from which TemRA cells were excluded. The protocol used for the library was the immunoSEQ multiplex PCR assay. Held by TCRdb, this immuneACCESS table contains in-frame sequences only and omits some clones. Under half of the omission traces to an unresolved V gene where checked; the cause of the rest is unknown. A total of approximately 2,200,000 clones appear in this sample, more than 85% of them only once. The top ten hold 1.5% to 2% of the sample. Sequenced material: naive CD8+ T cells from PBMCs. This sample's cell subset or site label indicates: CD45RA+CCR7+. These receptors came from a man between 18 and 35 years old in good health. Some clones in this sample may be carry-over from other donors' samples.

As for this clone: Other nucleotide sequences in the sample specify the same CDR3. V gene TRBV15 combines with J gene TRBJ2-7, with TRBD2 matching over 7 bases. The trim removed 5 bases at V and 1 base at J, leaving 8 bases unmatched. This CDR3 is 15 amino acids long. Per germline, CDR1 LNHNV and CDR2 YYDKDF (reference sequence). The CDR3 bases are TGTGCCACCAGCCCAGGGAGGGGTTCGTCCTACGAGCAGTACTTC. Translated: CATSPGRGSSYEQYF.

V and J are TRBV27 and TRBJ2-7, with 8 bases lining up with TRBD1. Unmatched junction bases numbered 11, after V lost 3 bases and J lost 4 bases. The V gene's germline CDR1 is MNHEY and CDR2 SMNVEV (reference sequence). This CDR3 comprises 16 residues. CDR3 bases: TGTGCCAGCAGTTTTCCTCCCGGGACAGGCAAATACGAGCAGTACTTC. Protein: CASSFPPGTGKYEQYF.

This clone was recorded once. The V call is TRBV7-9, the J call TRBJ2-1, with D unresolved. From germline, CDR1 is SEHNR and CDR2 FQNEAQ (reference sequence). V was cut by 5 bases and J by 0 bases, with 5 bases left in between. This CDR3 comprises 13 residues. In nucleotides, the CDR3 is TGTGCCAGCAGCGCCACCTCCTACAATGAGCAGTTCTTC. The encoded protein is CASSATSYNEQFF.

The sample holds one count of this clone. This rearrangement joins TRBV7-2 to TRBJ1-2; tentative D call: TRBD1 (6 bases). V dropped 2 bases and J dropped 9 bases, with 19 bases sitting between them. CDR1 SGHTA and CDR2 FQGNSA come from the germline V gene. CDR3 length: 15 residues. DNA for the CDR3: TGTGCCAGCAGCTTAACCGGGGGGCACAAGCTACGCTACACCTTC. Translated: CASSLTGGHKLRYTF.

The chain employs TRBV9 and TRBJ2-2; tentatively, D is TRBD2 (5 bases). Germline V gene data show CDR1 as SGDLS and CDR2 as YYNGEE. V dropped 0 bases and J dropped 7 bases, with 10 bases sitting between them. This CDR3 is built from 14 residues. CDR3 DNA: TGTGCCAGCAGCGTAGGTTACCGGGGCGGGGAGCTGTTTTTT. It specifies CASSVGYRGGELFF.

The gene calls are TRBV7-8 and TRBJ2-1; the match to TRBD1 covers 7 bases. The J segment lost 4 bases and the V segment lost 5 bases, leaving 5 bases of the junction unmatched. Per the germline V gene, CDR1 is SGHVS and CDR2 is FQNEAQ. CDR3 length equals 14 residues. The CDR3: CASSASGQYNEQFF. CDR3 DNA sequence: TGTGCCAGCAGCGCCTCGGGACAGTACAATGAGCAGTTCTTC.

The chain couples TRBV27 to TRBJ2-5; tentative D call: TRBD2 (5 bases). The CDR3 loop spans 13 amino acids. Germline CDR1 is MNHEY and CDR2 is SMNVEV (reference sequence). Trimming left V 7 bases short and J 2 bases short, with 11 bases between. This CDR3 reads CASTTGLQETQYF. In nucleotides, the CDR3 is TGTGCCAGCACAACCGGACTTCAAGAGACCCAGTACTTC.

This chain uses TRBV2 with TRBJ1-5; D unclear. This CDR3 is 17 amino acids long. The V end lost 6 bases, the J end lost 3 bases, and 21 bases lay between the germline ends. The germline V gene has CDR1 SNHLY and CDR2 FYNNEI. CDR3 sequence (DNA): TGTGCCAGCAGACCCCAGCGGGGTCGTCGGTCCAATCAGCCCCAGCATTTT. The encoded protein is CASRPQRGRRSNQPQHF.

The rearrangement joins TRBV19 to TRBJ1-5, with 7 nucleotides matching TRBD1. V trimming: 7 bases; J trimming: 4 bases; junction bases outside the gene matches: 4. Germline V gene lookup returns CDR1 LNHDA and CDR2 SQIVND (reference sequence). The CDR3 has 13 amino acids. Here the CDR3 DNA reads TGTGCCAGTAAAGTACAGGGGAATCAGCCCCAGCATTTT. This translates into CASKVQGNQPQHF.

J is TRBJ2-7 and V is TRBV7-9; D is undetermined. Germline V gene lookup returns CDR1 SEHNR and CDR2 FQNEAQ (reference sequence). Between the trimmed V and J ends, which lost 5 bases and 3 bases, there was a span of 14 bases. The CDR3 sequence is 14 residues long. CDR3 protein: CASSALEGGYEQYF. CDR3 DNA sequence: TGTGCCAGCAGCGCCTTGGAAGGCGGCTACGAGCAGTACTTC. The whole variable domain, filled in from reference TRBV7-9 and TRBJ2-7, reads DTGVSQNPRHKITKRGQNVTFRCDPISEHNRLYWYRQTLGQGPEFLTYFQNEAQLEKSRLLSDRFSAERPKGSFSTLEIQRTEQGDSAMYLCASSALEGGYEQYFGPGTRLTVT.

On this clone itself: The identical CDR3 is also encoded by other nucleotide sequences in the sample. The chain carries TRBV6-1 and TRBJ2-2, with D unresolved. This CDR3 spans 11 amino acids. The V gene's germline CDR1 is MNHNS and CDR2 SASEGT. Trimming removed 2 bases at V and 8 bases at J, with 3 bases between. CDR3 in amino acids: CASSESGELFF. The CDR3 bases are TGTGCCAGCAGTGAATCGGGGGAGCTGTTTTTT.

The J gene is TRBJ1-4, the V gene TRBV27; 7 bases are a match to TRBD1. The junction had 17 bases not matched to a gene; V was cut back by 8 bases and J by 2 bases. There are 18 residues in the CDR3. Germline assignment: CDR1 MNHEY and CDR2 SMNVEV (reference sequence). This CDR3 reads CASRGTPDRLRTNEKLFF. The CDR3 DNA reads TGTGCCAGCCGGGGGACTCCGGACAGGTTAAGGACTAATGAAAAACTGTTTTTT.

The chain uses TRBV7-8 and TRBJ2-1; 14 bases agree with TRBD2. Trimming at V came to 5 bases and at J to 7 bases, leaving 4 bases not matched to a gene. Germline V lookup: CDR1 SGHVS, CDR2 FQNEAQ. The CDR3 runs to 15 residues. The CDR3 DNA follows: TGTGCCAGCAGCGGGGGACTAGCGGGAGCTAATGAGCAGTTCTTC. This gives the protein CASSGGLAGANEQFF. The variable domain in full, completed from reference TRBV7-8 and TRBJ2-1, reads GAGVSQSPRYKVAKRGQDVALRCDPISGHVSLFWYQQALGQGPEFLTYFQNEAQLDKSGLPSDRFFAERPEGSVSTLKIQRTQQEDSAVYLCASSGGLAGANEQFFGPGTRLTVL.

The V gene is TRBV11-2, the J gene TRBJ2-4; D unclear. V was shortened by 4 bases and J by 7 bases, with 17 bases between the two germline ends. Germline assignment: CDR1 SGHAT and CDR2 FQNNGV. The CDR3 sequence is 15 residues long. CDR3 sequence reads: CASSSILFGRNIQYF. CDR3 coding DNA: TGTGCCAGCAGCTCTATACTATTCGGTAGGAACATTCAGTACTTC.

The chain is built from TRBV11-2 and TRBJ2-7; TRBD2 matches 7 bases. With V trimmed by 5 bases and J by 0 bases, 13 bases remained unmatched. Per the germline V gene, CDR1 is SGHAT and CDR2 is FQNNGV. CDR3 size: 17 residues. CDR3 sequence (DNA): TGTGCCAGCAGCGGGAGGGGTCTAGCGAAGAGCTCCTACGAGCAGTACTTC. Translated: CASSGRGLAKSSYEQYF.

The gene calls are TRBV5-1 and TRBJ1-1, with TRBD1 as a possible D gene (5 bases). Germline-derived CDR1 and CDR2 are SGHRS and YFSETQ. V gave up 0 bases and J gave up 4 bases, with 7 bases separating them. The CDR3 is 13 residues long. The CDR3 region is CASSLAGFTEAFF. CDR3 sequence (DNA): TGCGCCAGCAGCTTGGCAGGGTTCACTGAAGCTTTCTTT.

The chain employs TRBV7-9 and TRBJ2-7; 12 bases align to TRBD2. The CDR3 contains 18 residues. From germline, CDR1 is SEHNR and CDR2 FQNEAQ (reference sequence). Trimming took 5 bases from V and 1 from J; bases not matched to a gene: 12. CDR3 in DNA: TGTGCCAGCAGCCCCAACTGGGGGCTAGCGGGAGGGTCCTACGAGCAGTACTTC. Translation gives CASSPNWGLAGGSYEQYF.

The rearrangement links TRBV27 to TRBJ2-1; 13 nucleotides line up with TRBD2. CDR1 is MNHEY, CDR2 SMNVEV, per germline (reference sequence). The CDR3 contains 13 residues. V shed 6 bases, J shed 10 bases, and the junction held 3 bases outside the gene matches. This chain's CDR3 is CASRTGLAGEQFF. The CDR3, as DNA: TGTGCCAGCAGAACGGGACTAGCGGGAGAGCAGTTCTTC.

The rearrangement links TRBV16 to TRBJ2-5; tentatively, D is TRBD1 (5 bases). Trimming pared 1 base from V and 3 bases from J, leaving 15 bases between. The CDR3 sequence is 16 residues long. The V gene's germline CDR1 is KGHSY and CDR2 FQNENV. The CDR3 sequence: CASSQYRTPMKETQYF. The CDR3, as DNA: TGTGCCAGCAGCCAATACCGGACACCAATGAAAGAGACCCAGTACTTC.

The CDR3 protein is CASSPGTDSNQPQHF. Here the CDR3 DNA reads TGTGCCAGCTCCCCCGGGACGGATAGCAATCAGCCCCAGCATTTT. The chain combines TRBV18 with TRBJ1-5; weak D call: TRBD1 (5 bases). The V end lost 6 bases, the J end lost 0 bases, and 12 bases lay between the germline ends. The CDR3 is 15 amino acids. CDR1 and CDR2 from the germline V gene are KGHSH and LQKENI.

This chain connects TRBV4-1 to TRBJ2-7; TRBD2 agrees at 7 bases. The CDR3 has 17 residues. The germline V gene encodes CDR1 MGHRA and CDR2 YSYEKL. With V trimmed by 0 bases and J by 4 bases, 12 bases remained unmatched. CDR3 in amino acids: CASSQEGVGRGLYEQYF. CDR3 nucleotide sequence: TGCGCCAGCAGCCAAGAGGGGGTTGGGCGGGGGTTGTACGAGCAGTACTTC.

The rearrangement links TRBV28 to TRBJ2-1; 7 positions match TRBD1. J gave up 2 bases and V 6 bases, and 7 bases lay outside the gene matches. The germline gives CDR1 MDHEN, CDR2 SYDVKM. This CDR3 is built from 15 residues. CDR3 DNA sequence: TGTGCCAGCAGACACGACAGGGCGGCCTACAATGAGCAGTTCTTC. Translating gives CASRHDRAAYNEQFF.

This clone was observed a single time. The J gene is TRBJ2-7, the V gene TRBV4-3; 7 bases line up with TRBD2. V shed 4 bases and J 3 bases; nucleotides not matched to a gene: 6. Germline lookup yields CDR1 LGHNA and CDR2 YSLEER. The CDR3 spans 14 residues. This chain's CDR3 is CASSPAAGNYEQYF. Here the CDR3 DNA reads TGCGCCAGCAGCCCCGCAGCGGGGAACTACGAGCAGTACTTC.

V is TRBV7-9 and J is TRBJ1-2; tentative D call: TRBD1 (6 bases). The length of the CDR3 is 18 residues. Germline V gene data show CDR1 as SEHNR and CDR2 as FQNEAQ (reference sequence). Between the trimmed V and J ends, which lost 0 bases and 6 bases, there was a span of 23 bases. The CDR3 sequence is CASSLATETLGGFNGYTF. DNA for the CDR3: TGTGCCAGCAGCTTAGCAACCGAGACCTTAGGGGGTTTTAATGGCTACACCTTC.